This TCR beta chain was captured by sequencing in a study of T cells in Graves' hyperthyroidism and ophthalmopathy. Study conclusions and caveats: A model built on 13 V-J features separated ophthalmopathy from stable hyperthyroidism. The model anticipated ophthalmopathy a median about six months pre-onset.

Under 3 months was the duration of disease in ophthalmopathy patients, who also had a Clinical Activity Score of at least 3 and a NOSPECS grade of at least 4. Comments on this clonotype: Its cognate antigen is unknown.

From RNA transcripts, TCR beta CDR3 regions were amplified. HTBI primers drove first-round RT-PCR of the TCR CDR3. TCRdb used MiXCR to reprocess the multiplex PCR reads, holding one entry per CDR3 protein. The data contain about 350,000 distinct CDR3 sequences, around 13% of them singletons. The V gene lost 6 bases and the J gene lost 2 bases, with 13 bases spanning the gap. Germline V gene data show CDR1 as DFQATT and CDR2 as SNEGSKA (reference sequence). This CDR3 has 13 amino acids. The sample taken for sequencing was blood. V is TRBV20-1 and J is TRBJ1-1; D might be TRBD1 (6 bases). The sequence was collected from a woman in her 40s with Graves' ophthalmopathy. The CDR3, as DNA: TGCAGTGCCAAAAACAGGGCAAACACTGAAGCTTTCTTT. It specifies CSAKNRANTEAFF.